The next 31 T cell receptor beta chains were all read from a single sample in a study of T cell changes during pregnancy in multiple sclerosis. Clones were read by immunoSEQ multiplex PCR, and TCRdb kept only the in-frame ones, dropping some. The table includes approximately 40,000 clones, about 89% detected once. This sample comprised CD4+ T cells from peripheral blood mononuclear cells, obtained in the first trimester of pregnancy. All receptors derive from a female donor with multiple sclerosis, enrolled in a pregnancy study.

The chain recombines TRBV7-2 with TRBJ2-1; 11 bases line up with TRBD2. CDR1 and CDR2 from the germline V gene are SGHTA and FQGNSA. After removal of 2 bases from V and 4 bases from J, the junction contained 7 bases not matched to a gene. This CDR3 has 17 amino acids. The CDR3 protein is CASSLRGASGGYNEQFF. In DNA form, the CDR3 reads TGTGCCAGCAGCTTACGGGGCGCTAGCGGGGGGTACAATGAGCAGTTCTTC.

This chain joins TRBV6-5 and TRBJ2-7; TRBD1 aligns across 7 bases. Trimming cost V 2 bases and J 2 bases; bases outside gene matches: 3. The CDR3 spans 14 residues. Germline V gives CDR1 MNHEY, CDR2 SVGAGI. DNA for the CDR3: TGTGCCAGCAGTTACCAACAGGGGACCTACGAGCAGTACTTC. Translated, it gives CASSYQQGTYEQYF.

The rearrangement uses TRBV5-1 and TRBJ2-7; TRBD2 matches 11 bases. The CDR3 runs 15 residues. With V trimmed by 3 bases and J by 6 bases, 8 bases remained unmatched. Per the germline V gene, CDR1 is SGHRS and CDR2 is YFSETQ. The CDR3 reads CASSSLAGGPGEQYF. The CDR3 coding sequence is TGCGCCAGCAGCTCCTTAGCGGGAGGGCCGGGCGAGCAGTACTTC. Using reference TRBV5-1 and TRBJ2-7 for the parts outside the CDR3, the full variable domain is KAGVTQTPRYLIKTRGQQVTLSCSPISGHRSVSWYQQTPGQGLQFLFEYFSETQRNKGNFPGRFSGRQFSNSRSEMNVSTLELGDSALYLCASSSLAGGPGEQYFGPGTRLTVT.

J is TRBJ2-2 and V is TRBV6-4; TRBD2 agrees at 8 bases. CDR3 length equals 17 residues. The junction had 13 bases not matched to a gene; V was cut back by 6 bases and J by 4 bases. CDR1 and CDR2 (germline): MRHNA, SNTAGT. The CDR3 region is CASRDLRGGLGTGELFF. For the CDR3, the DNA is TGTGCCAGCAGGGACCTTCGGGGGGGCCTGGGCACCGGGGAGCTGTTTTTT.

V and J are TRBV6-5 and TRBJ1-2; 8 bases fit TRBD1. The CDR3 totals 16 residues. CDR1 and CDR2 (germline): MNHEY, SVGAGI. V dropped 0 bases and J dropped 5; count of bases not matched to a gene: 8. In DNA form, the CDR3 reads TGTGCCAGCAGTTACTCCCTGCAGGGGGCGCATTATGGCTACACCTTC. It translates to CASSYSLQGAHYGYTF.

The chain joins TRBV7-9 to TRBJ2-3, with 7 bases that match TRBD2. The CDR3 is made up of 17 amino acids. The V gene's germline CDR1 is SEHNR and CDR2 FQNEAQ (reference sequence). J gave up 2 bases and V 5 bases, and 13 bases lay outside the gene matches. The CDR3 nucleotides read TGTGCCAGCAGCCCTTTCACTAGCGCTCAAATCACAGATACGCAGTATTTT. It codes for CASSPFTSAQITDTQYF.

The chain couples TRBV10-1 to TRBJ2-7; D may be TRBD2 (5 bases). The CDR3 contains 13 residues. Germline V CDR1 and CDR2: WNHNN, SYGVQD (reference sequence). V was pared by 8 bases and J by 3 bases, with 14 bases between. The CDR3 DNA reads TGCGCCAGCCAGGCGGGCGCATACTACGAGCAGTACTTC. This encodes CASQAGAYYEQYF.

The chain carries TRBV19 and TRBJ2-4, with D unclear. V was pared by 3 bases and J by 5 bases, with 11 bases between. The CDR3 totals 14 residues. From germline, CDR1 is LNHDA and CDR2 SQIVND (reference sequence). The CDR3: CASSIGREENIQYF. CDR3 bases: TGTGCCAGTAGTATTGGGCGCGAAGAAAACATTCAGTACTTC.

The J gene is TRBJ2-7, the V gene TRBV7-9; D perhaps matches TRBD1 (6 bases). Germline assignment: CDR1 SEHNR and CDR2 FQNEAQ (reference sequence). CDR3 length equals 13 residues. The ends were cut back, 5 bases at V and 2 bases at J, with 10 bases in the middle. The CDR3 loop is CASSPRTAYEQYF. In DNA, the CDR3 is TGTGCCAGCAGCCCCCGGACAGCCTACGAGCAGTACTTC.

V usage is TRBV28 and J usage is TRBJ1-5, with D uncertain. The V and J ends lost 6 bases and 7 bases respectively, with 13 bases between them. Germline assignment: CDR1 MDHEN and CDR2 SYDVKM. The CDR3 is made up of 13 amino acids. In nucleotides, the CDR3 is TGTGCCAGCAGCTCCCCGGGAGACCAGCCCCAGCATTTT. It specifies CASSSPGDQPQHF.

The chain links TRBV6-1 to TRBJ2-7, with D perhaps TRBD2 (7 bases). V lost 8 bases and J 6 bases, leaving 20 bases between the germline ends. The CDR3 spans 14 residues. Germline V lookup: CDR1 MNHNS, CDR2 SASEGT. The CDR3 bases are TGTGCCAGCTTGGGCGGGGGCCCCACAATCGAGCAGTACTTC. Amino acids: CASLGGGPTIEQYF.

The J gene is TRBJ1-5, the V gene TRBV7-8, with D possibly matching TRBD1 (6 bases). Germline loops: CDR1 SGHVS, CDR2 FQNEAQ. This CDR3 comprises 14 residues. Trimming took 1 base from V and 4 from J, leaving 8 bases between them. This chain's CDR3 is CASSLGTENQPQHF. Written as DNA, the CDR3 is TGTGCCAGCAGCTTAGGGACAGAGAATCAGCCCCAGCATTTT.

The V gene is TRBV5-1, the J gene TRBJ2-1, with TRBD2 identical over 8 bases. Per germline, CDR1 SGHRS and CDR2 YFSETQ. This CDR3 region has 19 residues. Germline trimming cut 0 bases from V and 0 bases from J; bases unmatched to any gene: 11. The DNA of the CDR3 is TGCGCCAGCAGCTTGGTGGCTAGCGGGCGCTATAGCTCCTACAATGAGCAGTTCTTC. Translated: CASSLVASGRYSSYNEQFF.

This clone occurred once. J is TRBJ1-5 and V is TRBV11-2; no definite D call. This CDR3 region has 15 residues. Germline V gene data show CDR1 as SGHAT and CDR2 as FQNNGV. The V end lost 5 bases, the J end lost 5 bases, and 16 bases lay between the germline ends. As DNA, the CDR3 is TGTGCCAGCAGCGTAGGGCTCAGTTTGGATCAGCCCCAGCATTTT. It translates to CASSVGLSLDQPQHF.

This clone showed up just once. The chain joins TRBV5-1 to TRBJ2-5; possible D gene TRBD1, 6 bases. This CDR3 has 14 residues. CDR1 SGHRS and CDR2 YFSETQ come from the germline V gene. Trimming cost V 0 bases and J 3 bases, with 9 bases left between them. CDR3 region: CASSLEGQKETQYF. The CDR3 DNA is TGCGCCAGCAGCTTGGAGGGACAAAAAGAGACCCAGTACTTC. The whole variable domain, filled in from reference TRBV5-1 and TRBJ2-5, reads KAGVTQTPRYLIKTRGQQVTLSCSPISGHRSVSWYQQTPGQGLQFLFEYFSETQRNKGNFPGRFSGRQFSNSRSEMNVSTLELGDSALYLCASSLEGQKETQYFGPGTRLLVL.

CDR3 loop: CAWKRTEAFF. The CDR3 nucleotides read TGTGCCTGGAAGAGGACTGAAGCTTTCTTT. The gene calls are TRBV30 and TRBJ1-1; D is undetermined. The CDR3 is 10 amino acids. Germline assignment: CDR1 GTSNPN and CDR2 SVGIG (reference sequence). Trimming left V 4 bases short and J 5 bases short, with 5 bases between.

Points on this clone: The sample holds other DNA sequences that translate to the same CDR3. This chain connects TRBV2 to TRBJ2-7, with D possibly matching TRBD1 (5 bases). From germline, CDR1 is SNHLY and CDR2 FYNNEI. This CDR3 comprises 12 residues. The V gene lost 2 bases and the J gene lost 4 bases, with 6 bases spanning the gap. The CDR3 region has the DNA TGTGCCAGCAGTGAACAGGGATACGAGCAGTACTTC. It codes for CASSEQGYEQYF.

For the CDR3, the DNA is TGCGCCAGCAGTTCAGGGGGCTCTGGAAACACCATATATTTT. It is translated as CASSSGGSGNTIYF. The chain has TRBV10-2 and TRBJ1-3; 7 positions match TRBD1. Germline assignment: CDR1 WSHSY and CDR2 SAAADI. This CDR3 is 14 amino acids long. J lost 0 bases, V lost 5 bases, and 1 base had no gene match.

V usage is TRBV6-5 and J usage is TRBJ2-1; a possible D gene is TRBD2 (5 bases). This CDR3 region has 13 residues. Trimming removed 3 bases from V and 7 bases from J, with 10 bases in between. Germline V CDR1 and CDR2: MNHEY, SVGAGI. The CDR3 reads CASSYSSLNEQFF. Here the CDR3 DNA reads TGTGCCAGCAGTTATTCTAGCCTGAATGAGCAGTTCTTC.

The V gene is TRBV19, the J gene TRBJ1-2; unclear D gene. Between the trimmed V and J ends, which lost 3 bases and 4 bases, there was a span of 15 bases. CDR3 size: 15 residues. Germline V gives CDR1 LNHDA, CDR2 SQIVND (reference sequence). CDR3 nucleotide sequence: TGTGCCAGTAGTATGAGTTGGGCCGATCGCTATGGCTACACCTTC. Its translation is CASSMSWADRYGYTF.

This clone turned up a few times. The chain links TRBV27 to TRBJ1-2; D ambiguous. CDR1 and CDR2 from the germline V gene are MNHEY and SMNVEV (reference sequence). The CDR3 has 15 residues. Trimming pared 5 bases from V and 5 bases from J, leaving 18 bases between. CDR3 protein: CASSDLDTNSYGYTF. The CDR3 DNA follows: TGTGCCAGCAGTGATCTCGACACAAATTCTTATGGCTACACCTTC.

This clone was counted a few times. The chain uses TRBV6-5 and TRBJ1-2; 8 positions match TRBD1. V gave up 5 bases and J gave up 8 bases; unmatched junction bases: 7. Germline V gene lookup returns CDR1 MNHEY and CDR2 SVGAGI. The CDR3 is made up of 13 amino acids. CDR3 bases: TGTGCCAGCAGTCCGCGGACAGGGCTGGGCTACACCTTC. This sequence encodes CASSPRTGLGYTF.

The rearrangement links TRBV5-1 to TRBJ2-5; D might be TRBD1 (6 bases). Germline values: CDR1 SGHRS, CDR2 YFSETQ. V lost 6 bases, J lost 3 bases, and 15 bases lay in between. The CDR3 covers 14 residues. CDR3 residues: CASNPGTLKETQYF. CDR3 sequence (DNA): TGCGCCAGCAACCCCGGGACACTAAAAGAGACCCAGTACTTC. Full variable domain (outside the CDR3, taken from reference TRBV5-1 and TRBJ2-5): KAGVTQTPRYLIKTRGQQVTLSCSPISGHRSVSWYQQTPGQGLQFLFEYFSETQRNKGNFPGRFSGRQFSNSRSEMNVSTLELGDSALYLCASNPGTLKETQYFGPGTRLLVL.

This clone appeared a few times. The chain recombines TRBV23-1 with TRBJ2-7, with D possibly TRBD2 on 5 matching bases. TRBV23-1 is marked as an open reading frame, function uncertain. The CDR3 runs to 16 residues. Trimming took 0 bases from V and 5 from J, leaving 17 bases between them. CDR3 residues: CASSQSWGEPFDEQYF. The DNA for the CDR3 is TGCGCCAGCAGTCAATCTTGGGGAGAGCCCTTCGACGAGCAGTACTTC.

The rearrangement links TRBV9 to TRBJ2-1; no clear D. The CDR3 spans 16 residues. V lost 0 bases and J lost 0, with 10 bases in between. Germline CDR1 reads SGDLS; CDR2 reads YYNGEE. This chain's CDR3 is CASSVAQLSSYNEQFF. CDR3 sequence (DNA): TGTGCCAGCAGCGTAGCTCAGTTAAGCTCCTACAATGAGCAGTTCTTC.

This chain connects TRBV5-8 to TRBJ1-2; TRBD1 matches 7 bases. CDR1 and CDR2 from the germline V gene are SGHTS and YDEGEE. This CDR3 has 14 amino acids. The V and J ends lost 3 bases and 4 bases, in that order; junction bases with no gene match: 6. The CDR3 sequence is CASSWSGGSYGYTF. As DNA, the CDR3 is TGTGCCAGCAGCTGGTCAGGGGGTAGCTATGGCTACACCTTC.

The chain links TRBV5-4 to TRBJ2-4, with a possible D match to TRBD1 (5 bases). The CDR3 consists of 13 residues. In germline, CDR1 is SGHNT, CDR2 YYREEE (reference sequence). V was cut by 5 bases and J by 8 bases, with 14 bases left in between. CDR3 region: CASRVDKGDIQYF. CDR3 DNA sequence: TGTGCCAGCAGGGTCGACAAAGGGGACATTCAGTACTTC. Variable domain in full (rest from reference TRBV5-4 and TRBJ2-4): ETGVTQSPTHLIKTRGQQVTLRCSSQSGHNTVSWYQQALGQGPQFIFQYYREEENGRGNFPPRFSGLQFPNYSSELNVNALELDDSALYLCASRVDKGDIQYFGAGTRLSVL.

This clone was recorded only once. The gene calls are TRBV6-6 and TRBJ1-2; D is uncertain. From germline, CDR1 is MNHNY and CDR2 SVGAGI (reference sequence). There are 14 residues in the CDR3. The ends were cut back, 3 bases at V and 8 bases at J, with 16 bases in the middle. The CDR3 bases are TGTGCCAGCAGTTATCGTAGAGGGTTACACGGCTACACCTTC. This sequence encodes CASSYRRGLHGYTF.

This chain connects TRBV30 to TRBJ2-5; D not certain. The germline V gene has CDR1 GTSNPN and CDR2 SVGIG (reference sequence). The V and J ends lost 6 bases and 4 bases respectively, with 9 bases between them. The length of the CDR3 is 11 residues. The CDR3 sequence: CACQKLETQYF. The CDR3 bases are TGTGCCTGCCAGAAATTAGAGACCCAGTACTTC.

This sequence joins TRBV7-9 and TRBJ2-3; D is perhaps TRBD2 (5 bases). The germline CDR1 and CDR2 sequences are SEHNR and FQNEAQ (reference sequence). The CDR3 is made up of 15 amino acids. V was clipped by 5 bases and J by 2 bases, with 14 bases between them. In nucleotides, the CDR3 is TGTGCCAGCAGCCGTGCCCCCGGGATCACAGATACGCAGTATTTT. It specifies CASSRAPGITDTQYF.

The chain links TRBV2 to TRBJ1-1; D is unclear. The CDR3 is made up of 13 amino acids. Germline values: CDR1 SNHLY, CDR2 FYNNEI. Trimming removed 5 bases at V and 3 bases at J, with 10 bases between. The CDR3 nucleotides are TGTGCCAGCAGTTTCGAGGAGGACACTGAAGCTTTCTTT. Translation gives CASSFEEDTEAFF.